These 4 T cell receptor beta chains were sequenced from one sample in a study of cytomegalovirus exposure and HLA in healthy donors. The PCR used 60 Vbeta and 13 Jbeta primers. Libraries were prepared by immunoSEQ multiplex PCR; TCRdb keeps only in-frame clonotypes and omits some of them. The sample records some 150,000 clones, 75% to 90% being singletons. Sequencing was performed on PBMCs. Receptor source: a woman aged 25 to 39 in good health and CMV-seronegative.

CDR3 DNA: TGTGCCAGTAGTACCGGGACAGGGTACTCATTCTATGGCTACACCTTC. This sequence encodes CASSTGTGYSFYGYTF. This chain connects TRBV19 to TRBJ1-2; 9 nucleotides match TRBD1. The CDR3 spans 16 residues. Germline V gives CDR1 LNHDA, CDR2 SQIVND (reference sequence). The V and J ends lost 4 bases and 4 bases, in that order; junction bases with no gene match: 10.

The rearrangement uses TRBV29-1 and TRBJ1-2; 8 bases are a match to TRBD1. Trimming at V came to 2 bases and at J to 7 bases, leaving 12 bases not matched to a gene. The CDR3 consists of 15 residues. From germline, CDR1 is SQVTM and CDR2 ANQGSEA. Written as DNA, the CDR3 is TGCAGCGTTGAATCCTACGGACAGGGAGGTCGTGGCTACACCTTC. Residues: CSVESYGQGGRGYTF.

This rearrangement joins TRBV28 to TRBJ2-7; 7 bases are a match to TRBD1. The CDR3 contains 16 residues. CDR1 MDHEN and CDR2 SYDVKM come from the germline V gene. V gave up 2 bases and J gave up 4 bases; unmatched junction bases: 11. CDR3: CASSLPTGARRYEQYF. CDR3 DNA: TGTGCCAGCAGTTTACCCACAGGGGCCAGGCGGTACGAGCAGTACTTC.

V usage is TRBV19 and J usage is TRBJ1-1, with D perhaps TRBD1 (5 bases). The CDR3 runs to 18 residues. Germline-derived CDR1 and CDR2 are LNHDA and SQIVND (reference sequence). The germline V and J ends were trimmed by 3 bases and 3 bases, with 23 bases remaining between them. CDR3 sequence (DNA): TGTGCCAGTAGTATGGTCAATAGGTGGGCGGTAGGGGACACTGAAGCTTTCTTT. Its protein product is CASSMVNRWAVGDTEAFF.